Following are 11 T cell receptor beta chains from one sample sequenced in a study of spatial heterogeneity in lung cancer. Each CDR3 protein gets one entry after TCRdb re-called the 5' RACE reads with MiXCR. Altogether roughly 49,000 distinct CDR3 sequences are present, less than 8.5% being singletons, with the ten largest covering approximately 2.6%. Time point in this sample: sample taken at primary tumor resection. Tumor, nontumor lung or frozen PBMC supplied whole RNA, sequenced without sorting. The sequencing here drew on PBMCs, taken at surgery. The receptors were sampled from a female donor with early-stage non-small cell lung cancer.

This clonotype was counted between two and nine times. The V and J genes are TRBV7-9 and TRBJ2-7; D possibly matches TRBD1 or TRBD2 (6 bases each). The CDR3 runs to 14 residues. Germline values: CDR1 SEHNR, CDR2 FQNEAQ (reference sequence). Trimming pared 5 bases from V and 4 bases from J, leaving 15 bases between. The CDR3 DNA follows: TGTGCCAGCAGCCATTTAGGGGGGAAATACGAGCAGTACTTC. Translated, it gives CASSHLGGKYEQYF.

This clonotype was detected many times. The chain links TRBV15 to TRBJ2-2; possible D gene TRBD2, 6 bases. The CDR3 has 14 residues. The ends were cut back, 8 bases at V and 6 bases at J, with 16 bases in the middle. Germline CDR1 is LNHNV and CDR2 is YYDKDF (reference sequence). The CDR3 bases are TGTGCCACCGCAAAGGGACTTAGTGCCGGGGAGCTGTTTTTT. It translates to CATAKGLSAGELFF.

The chain's CDR3 is CASGASGLETQYF. The CDR3 nucleotides read TGCGCCAGCGGGGCTAGCGGATTAGAGACCCAGTACTTC. The chain is built from TRBV5-1 and TRBJ2-5; 7 bases align to TRBD2. This CDR3 comprises 13 residues. J lost 4 bases, V lost 7 bases, and 7 bases had no gene match. Germline values: CDR1 SGHRS, CDR2 YFSETQ.

This clonotype was seen only a few times. The rearrangement links TRBV4-2 to TRBJ2-7, with TRBD2 as a possible D gene (6 bases). Germline CDR1 is LGHNA and CDR2 is YNFKEQ. CDR3 length: 14 amino acids. V shed 1 base and J shed 4 bases, with 11 bases lying between them. The CDR3 sequence is CASSQAGLLYEQYF. CDR3 DNA: TGTGCCAGCAGCCAAGCGGGACTCCTATACGAGCAGTACTTC.

This clonotype showed up many times. The V gene is TRBV20-1, the J gene TRBJ2-2; TRBD1 aligns across 9 bases. The CDR3 consists of 13 residues. Trimming cost V 5 bases and J 7 bases; bases outside gene matches: 5. Germline CDR1 reads DFQATT; CDR2 reads SNEGSKA (reference sequence). This CDR3 is CSARQGVVGELFF. CDR3 coding DNA: TGCAGTGCTCGACAGGGGGTTGTCGGGGAGCTGTTTTTT.

This clonotype was counted between two and nine times. The gene calls are TRBV4-2 and TRBJ1-5, with unresolved D. The length of the CDR3 is 14 residues. Deletions cut 1 base from V and 4 bases from J, with 8 bases between. Looked up from germline, CDR1 is LGHNA and CDR2 is YNFKEQ. DNA for the CDR3: TGTGCCAGCAGCCAAGTTTCAGAAAATCAGCCCCAGCATTTT. The encoded protein is CASSQVSENQPQHF.

This clonotype was detected many times. V and J are TRBV28 and TRBJ2-2; D is unresolved. V lost 5 bases and J 4 bases, leaving 8 bases between the germline ends. Germline V gene lookup returns CDR1 MDHEN and CDR2 SYDVKM. This CDR3 spans 13 amino acids. The chain's CDR3 is CASSLWGTGELFF. CDR3 bases: TGTGCCAGCAGTCTCTGGGGCACCGGGGAGCTGTTTTTT.

The sample holds a few counts of this clonotype. This rearrangement joins TRBV12-3 or TRBV12-4 to TRBJ2-3; D gene uncertain. V was clipped by 7 bases and J by 2 bases, with 16 bases between them. This CDR3 contains 15 residues. In DNA form, the CDR3 reads TGTGCCAGCACCAAACCGGGCCATAACACAGATACGCAGTATTTT. This translates into CASTKPGHNTDTQYF.

The V call is TRBV3-1, the J call TRBJ2-4; D remains unclear. V was pared by 4 bases and J by 0 bases, with 13 bases between. In germline, CDR1 is LGHDT, CDR2 YNNKEL (reference sequence). CDR3 length: 16 residues. The CDR3 loop reads CASSPTQFLAKNIQYF. CDR3 DNA: TGTGCCAGCAGCCCCACTCAATTTTTAGCCAAAAACATTCAGTACTTC.

For the CDR3, the DNA is TGTGCCAGCAGCCCAAACAGAGGGGCAGATACGCAGTATTTT. As protein: CASSPNRGADTQYF. The chain recombines TRBV7-2 with TRBJ2-3; the D gene could be TRBD1 or TRBD2 (5 bases each). V gave up 5 bases and J gave up 4 bases, with 13 bases separating them. Germline values: CDR1 SGHTA, CDR2 FQGNSA. The CDR3 runs 14 residues.

This chain uses TRBV20-1 with TRBJ1-1; a possible D gene is TRBD1 (5 bases). This CDR3 contains 12 residues. Trimming removed 2 bases at V and 11 bases at J, with 15 bases between. Germline CDR1 reads DFQATT; CDR2 reads SNEGSKA (reference sequence). In nucleotides, the CDR3 is TGCAGTGCTAGAAGGAGGGGCGCAAGGGCTTTCTTT. Protein sequence: CSARRRGARAFF.